The source of this T cell receptor (beta chain) is a study of OX40 agonist ivuxolimab in advanced cancers. This clone was counted a few times. Assay: immunoSEQ multiplex PCR; the TCRdb copy retains only in-frame clones and omits some. The sample contains roughly 67,000 clones, about 89% of which appear only once. Germline V gene data show CDR1 as SEHNR and CDR2 as FQNEAQ (reference sequence). V shed 6 bases and J shed 0 bases, with 17 bases lying between them. The CDR3 loop spans 16 amino acids. The chain links TRBV7-9 to TRBJ1-2; D gene unclear. Sequences were derived from CD4+ or CD8+ T cells sorted from blood, sampled in a trial of the OX40 agonist ivuxolimab. The clonotype comes from an adult with an advanced solid tumor such as melanoma, head and neck, liver or kidney cancer. CDR3 bases: TGTGCCAGCAGTGACCTTCTTTCGGGGACTAACTATGGCTACACCTTC. It translates to CASSDLLSGTNYGYTF.